The 25 T cell receptor beta chains in this list originate from one sample, sequenced in a study of graft-versus-host responses after intestinal transplantation. The assay was immunoSEQ multiplex PCR, and TCRdb's table has in-frame clones only and misses some. The sample lists just over 15,000 clones, around 87% occurring once. The specimen was bone marrow, collected approximately 130 days after intestinal transplantation. The receptors shown here come from a human patient who received an intestinal transplant, so some T cells may come from the graft donor.

J is TRBJ2-3 and V is TRBV4-2; 10 nucleotides align to TRBD2. V was pared by 3 bases and J by 1 base, with 4 bases of the junction left unmatched. CDR3 size: 16 residues. In germline, CDR1 is LGHNA, CDR2 YNFKEQ. CDR3 sequence: CASSQVAGGGTDTQYF. The CDR3 DNA sequence: TGTGCCAGCAGCCAGGTAGCGGGAGGAGGCACAGATACGCAGTATTTT.

This sequence joins TRBV18 and TRBJ2-7; D gene uncertain. The CDR3 is made up of 11 amino acids. CDR1 KGHSH and CDR2 LQKENI come from the germline V gene. With 2 bases removed from V and 7 bases from J, the gap between germline ends came to 6 bases. The chain's CDR3 is CASSPNWEQYF. Here the CDR3 DNA reads TGTGCCAGCTCACCAAATTGGGAGCAGTACTTC.

J is TRBJ2-3 and V is TRBV7-9; D unresolved. V shed 1 base and J shed 0 bases, with 5 bases lying between them. In germline, CDR1 is SEHNR, CDR2 FQNEAQ (reference sequence). The CDR3 extends over 14 amino acids. CDR3 region: CASSLVSSTDTQYF. CDR3 nucleotides: TGTGCCAGCAGCTTAGTCTCCAGCACAGATACGCAGTATTTT. Based on the CDR3 plus reference TRBV7-9 and TRBJ2-3, the full variable domain is DTGVSQNPRHKITKRGQNVTFRCDPISEHNRLYWYRQTLGQGPEFLTYFQNEAQLEKSRLLSDRFSAERPKGSFSTLEIQRTEQGDSAMYLCASSLVSSTDTQYFGPGTRLTVL.

This clone was observed a handful of times. The chain carries TRBV6-4 and TRBJ2-3; 8 bases are a match to TRBD2. The CDR3 sequence is 15 residues long. Germline V lookup: CDR1 MRHNA, CDR2 SNTAGT. The junction had 3 bases not matched to a gene; V was cut back by 0 bases and J by 4 bases. Written as DNA, the CDR3 is TGTGCCAGCAGTGACTCGAGCGGGGGAGCAGATACGCAGTATTTT. It encodes CASSDSSGGADTQYF.

This CDR3 is CATSRDLRETQYF. The CDR3 DNA reads as TGTGCCACCAGCAGAGATTTACGGGAGACCCAGTACTTC. J is TRBJ2-5 and V is TRBV15; no reliable D call. Germline values: CDR1 LNHNV, CDR2 YYDKDF (reference sequence). The CDR3 consists of 13 residues. The germline V and J ends were trimmed by 0 bases and 5 bases, with 7 bases remaining between them.

The chain couples TRBV30 to TRBJ1-5; unclear D gene. This CDR3 has 13 amino acids. Trimming shortened V by 3 bases and J by 5 bases, and 11 bases separated the two germline ends. The V gene's germline CDR1 is GTSNPN and CDR2 SVGIG (reference sequence). CDR3 coding DNA: TGTGCCTGGAGCTCTCGCAGCGATCAGCCCCAGCATTTT. This encodes CAWSSRSDQPQHF.

This chain links TRBV5-1 with TRBJ2-5; maybe TRBD1 (5 bases). Near its end, the DNA agrees better with TRBJ2-7, so the J call may be wrong. Germline CDR1 reads SGHRS; CDR2 reads YFSETQ. The CDR3 is 14 residues long. CDR3 nucleotide sequence: TGCGCCAGCAGCTACGACAGTTTCACCTACGAGCAGTACTTC. It yields the protein CASSYDSFTYEQYF.

The chain combines TRBV7-8 with TRBJ1-2, with D possibly being TRBD1 (6 bases). Germline CDR1 SGHVS, CDR2 FQNEAQ. Trimming pared 5 bases from V and 6 bases from J, leaving 22 bases between. The CDR3 runs to 16 residues. The CDR3 reads CASSALPGQILDGYTF. CDR3 DNA sequence: TGTGCCAGCAGCGCATTACCTGGACAGATTCTGGATGGCTACACCTTC.

The chain uses TRBV7-8 and TRBJ1-2; D ambiguous. Germline assignment: CDR1 SGHVS and CDR2 FQNEAQ. Trimming stripped 5 bases from V and 1 base from J, with 14 bases between. The CDR3 covers 15 residues. CDR3 sequence: CASSEWWWVNYGYTF. The CDR3 bases are TGTGCCAGCAGCGAATGGTGGTGGGTTAACTATGGCTACACCTTC.

The chain combines TRBV7-8 with TRBJ2-7; D not certain. V lost 4 bases, J lost 0 bases, and 10 bases lay in between. Germline values: CDR1 SGHVS, CDR2 FQNEAQ. CDR3 length: 14 amino acids. The CDR3 nucleotides are TGTGCCAGCAGCTCAGTGGGATTCTCCTACGAGCAGTACTTC. Translated, it gives CASSSVGFSYEQYF. Based on the CDR3 plus reference TRBV7-8 and TRBJ2-7, the full variable domain is GAGVSQSPRYKVAKRGQDVALRCDPISGHVSLFWYQQALGQGPEFLTYFQNEAQLDKSGLPSDRFFAERPEGSVSTLKIQRTQQEDSAVYLCASSSVGFSYEQYFGPGTRLTVT.

The chain uses TRBV7-9 and TRBJ2-2; no reliable D call. CDR1 is SEHNR and CDR2 is FQNEAQ in the germline V gene (reference sequence). The germline V and J ends were trimmed by 11 bases and 1 base, with 14 bases remaining between them. The CDR3 loop spans 14 amino acids. CDR3 DNA sequence: TGTGCCGCCCCGTTAGGTCAGAACACCGGGGAGCTGTTTTTT. This encodes CAAPLGQNTGELFF.

As DNA, the CDR3 is TGTGCCAGCAGCTTAGAGGGTGAAAAACTGTTTTTT. This encodes CASSLEGEKLFF. The chain combines TRBV7-2 with TRBJ1-4; D is unclear. The V and J ends lost 1 base and 7 bases respectively, with 4 bases between them. This CDR3 region has 12 residues. The germline CDR1 and CDR2 sequences are SGHTA and FQGNSA.

In this sample, this clone turned up once. The chain is built from TRBV4-1 and TRBJ2-7, with 9 bases that match TRBD2. There are 15 residues in the CDR3. The junction had 7 bases not matched to a gene; V was cut back by 0 bases and J by 7 bases. The germline V gene has CDR1 MGHRA and CDR2 YSYEKL. This CDR3 is CASSQDGLATREQYF. In nucleotides, the CDR3 is TGCGCCAGCAGCCAAGATGGACTAGCGACGAGGGAGCAGTACTTC.

The chain combines TRBV28 with TRBJ2-1; 12 bases are a match to TRBD2. This CDR3 is built from 18 residues. In germline, CDR1 is MDHEN, CDR2 SYDVKM. Unmatched junction bases numbered 8, after V lost 3 bases and J lost 2 bases. CDR3 amino acids: CASSFLAGGLDPYNEQFF. The DNA of the CDR3 is TGTGCCAGCAGTTTCCTAGCGGGAGGGCTGGATCCCTACAATGAGCAGTTCTTC.

The chain carries TRBV9 and TRBJ2-2, with D possibly being TRBD1 (5 bases). CDR3 size: 14 residues. Deletions cut 7 bases from V and 0 bases from J, with 10 bases between. The germline V gene has CDR1 SGDLS and CDR2 YYNGEE. CDR3 amino acids: CASESGSNTGELFF. In DNA, the CDR3 is TGTGCCAGCGAGTCAGGGTCGAACACCGGGGAGCTGTTTTTT.

This chain uses TRBV27 with TRBJ1-5; D may be TRBD1 (5 bases). Germline CDR1 MNHEY, CDR2 SMNVEV (reference sequence). This CDR3 is built from 13 residues. Between the trimmed V and J ends, which lost 2 bases and 7 bases, there was a span of 9 bases. CDR3 DNA: TGTGCCAGCAGTTTAGCGGGGGGACAGCCCCAGCATTTT. It is translated as CASSLAGGQPQHF.

The chain uses TRBV5-1 and TRBJ2-7, with TRBD1 identical over 8 bases. Unmatched junction bases numbered 3, after V lost 2 bases and J lost 2 bases. The CDR3 spans 14 residues. Germline lookup yields CDR1 SGHRS and CDR2 YFSETQ. This CDR3 is CASSFGQGPYEQYF. In DNA form, the CDR3 reads TGCGCCAGCAGCTTTGGACAGGGCCCCTACGAGCAGTACTTC.

The V call is TRBV2, the J call TRBJ1-6; D ambiguous. V was trimmed by 11 bases and J by 8 bases, leaving 13 bases between them. The CDR3 sequence is 12 residues long. Germline V gene lookup returns CDR1 SNHLY and CDR2 FYNNEI. Here the CDR3 DNA reads TGTGCCGTCGTCGGGTGGGATTCACCCCTCCACTTT. Protein sequence: CAVVGWDSPLHF.

In its sample, this clone was seen once. The chain has TRBV5-5 and TRBJ2-2, with 7 bases fitting TRBD2. V was clipped by 2 bases and J by 5 bases; unmatched bases: 9. The CDR3 is 16 amino acids. CDR1 and CDR2 from the germline V gene are SGHKS and YYEKEE (reference sequence). The CDR3 region is CASSLRGRALTGELFF. The CDR3 DNA reads as TGTGCCAGCAGCTTACGGGGGAGGGCCTTAACCGGGGAGCTGTTTTTT.

V gene TRBV7-2 combines with J gene TRBJ1-3; 11 nucleotides align to TRBD1. The germline V gene encodes CDR1 SGHTA and CDR2 FQGNSA. Trimming at V came to 2 bases and at J to 8 bases, leaving 2 bases not matched to a gene. This CDR3 contains 14 residues. Here the CDR3 DNA reads TGTGCCAGCAGCTTATGGGACAGGGGGGACACCATATATTTT. Translated: CASSLWDRGDTIYF.

This chain joins TRBV10-3 and TRBJ2-2; 10 bases align to TRBD2. This CDR3 has 15 residues. Germline V gene lookup returns CDR1 ENHRY and CDR2 SYGVKD. With 2 bases clipped from V and 6 bases from J, the junction kept 3 bases outside the gene matches. CDR3 loop: CAISEELAGAGELFF. The CDR3 bases are TGTGCCATCAGTGAGGAGCTAGCGGGGGCCGGGGAGCTGTTTTTT.

The rearrangement uses TRBV19 and TRBJ2-1; D not resolved. The CDR3 runs to 15 residues. The germline gives CDR1 LNHDA, CDR2 SQIVND (reference sequence). V was trimmed by 4 bases and J by 5 bases, leaving 15 bases between them. CDR3 bases: TGTGCCAGTAGTAGGGGTCGCGGTCCGGACAATGAGCAGTTCTTC. This codes for CASSRGRGPDNEQFF.

This chain connects TRBV30 to TRBJ2-7, with D perhaps matching TRBD1 (5 bases). The V gene lost 0 bases and the J gene lost 4 bases, with 22 bases spanning the gap. CDR1 GTSNPN and CDR2 SVGIG come from the germline V gene (reference sequence). This CDR3 is built from 17 residues. CDR3 in amino acids: CAWSVSPPTRQRYEQYF. The CDR3, as DNA: TGTGCCTGGAGTGTAAGTCCCCCTACTCGACAGAGGTACGAGCAGTACTTC.

The chain is built from TRBV7-8 and TRBJ1-1; D not certain. This CDR3 region has 15 residues. CDR1 and CDR2 from the germline V gene are SGHVS and FQNEAQ. V was trimmed by 1 base and J by 1 base, leaving 10 bases between them. Here the CDR3 DNA reads TGTGCCAGCAGCTTAGTTGGCAGATCGAACACTGAAGCTTTCTTT. This encodes CASSLVGRSNTEAFF.

The CDR3 loop is CASSETSGSYNEQFF. The CDR3 bases are TGTGCCAGCAGTGAGACTAGCGGCTCCTACAATGAGCAGTTCTTC. The rearrangement uses TRBV6-4 and TRBJ2-1; TRBD2 agrees at 9 bases. Trimming took 3 bases from V and 0 from J; bases not matched to a gene: 0. The V gene's germline CDR1 is MRHNA and CDR2 SNTAGT. The CDR3 consists of 15 residues.